These T cell receptor beta chains were read from a single sample in a study of shared clonotypes between healthy human individuals. Assay: immunoSEQ multiplex PCR; the TCRdb copy retains only in-frame clones and omits some. The profile shows about 2 million clones, 85% to 95% of them singletons. Sample: naive CD4+ T cells sorted from blood. Receptors were obtained from a man between 18 and 35 years old in good health. Both conserved end residues are part of each CDR3. The D gene is left open where the match is weak.

CDR3 | V | D | J
CAARERATNEKLFF | TRBV6-5 | NA | TRBJ1-4
CASVGRVAGLQETQYF | TRBV6-6 | TRBD2 | TRBJ2-5
CAWALRDRGLKTQYF | TRBV30 | TRBD1 | TRBJ2-5
CASSGYGAEALNEQFF | TRBV25-1 | NA | TRBJ2-1
CASSEGQAGNQPQHF | TRBV10-2 | NA | TRBJ1-5
CASSPGTPGVGEQYF | TRBV18 | NA | TRBJ2-7
CASSLATSTDTQYF | TRBV5-1 | NA | TRBJ2-3
CASSHPGGGVGNTIYF | TRBV4-1 | NA | TRBJ1-3
CASSSRGQGYYGYTF | TRBV5-4 | TRBD1 | TRBJ1-2
CASSFDRAGKIGELFF | TRBV11-2 | TRBD1 | TRBJ2-2
CASSKGDTVNTEAFF | TRBV21-1 | NA | TRBJ1-1
CASSLLYQETQYF | TRBV28 | NA | TRBJ2-5
CASSRTGSNQPQHF | TRBV6-5 | NA | TRBJ1-5
CASTNTGSYEQYF | TRBV6-5 | NA | TRBJ2-7
CASSRVQGMNTEAFF | TRBV5-6 | NA | TRBJ1-1
CAISSGTLNTGELFF | TRBV10-3 | NA | TRBJ2-2
CAISDSGGDQETQYF | TRBV10-3 | TRBD2 | TRBJ2-5
CASSVAPDRNTEAFF | TRBV9 | NA | TRBJ1-1
CASSIGGPGRNEQFF | TRBV19 | NA | TRBJ2-1
CASSIEYEQYF | TRBV7-9 | NA | TRBJ2-7
CASSSPGQGSYEQYF | TRBV7-9 | TRBD1 | TRBJ2-7
CASRGWPTYEQYF | TRBV6-5 | NA | TRBJ2-7
CSVEGLAGVAEQFF | TRBV29-1 | TRBD2 | TRBJ2-1
CASSALAAITNTGELFF | TRBV6-4 | TRBD2 | TRBJ2-2
CASSGRDRNYEQYF | TRBV5-1 | TRBD1 | TRBJ2-7
CASSLVGQANTGELFF | TRBV5-1 | TRBD1 | TRBJ2-2
CASGLTYEQYF | TRBV12-5 | NA | TRBJ2-7
CASSEERGNQPQHF | TRBV6-1 | NA | TRBJ1-5
CASSPRTISDTQYF | TRBV7-6 | NA | TRBJ2-3
CASSSGTSLHNEQFF | TRBV27 | TRBD2 | TRBJ2-1
CASSEADGVINGYTF | TRBV6-1 | NA | TRBJ1-2
CASSLDRVGYTF | TRBV5-1 | NA | TRBJ1-2
CASQEGPLTDTQYF | TRBV7-2 | NA | TRBJ2-3
CASSQGSDNEQFF | TRBV4-1 | NA | TRBJ2-1
CASSLTGGSRKHGPQHF | TRBV19 | TRBD1 | TRBJ1-5
CASSPRGGEETQYF | TRBV5-4 | NA | TRBJ2-5
CAWNREAEAFF | TRBV30 | NA | TRBJ1-1
CASNGLAPSTDTQYF | TRBV5-1 | TRBD2 | TRBJ2-3
CASSARTGEQYF | TRBV18 | NA | TRBJ2-7
CSVASWESDEQFF | TRBV29-1 | NA | TRBJ2-1
CASSQQLSGTDTQYF | TRBV14 | NA | TRBJ2-3
CSVGKAGLLGEKLFF | TRBV29-1 | NA | TRBJ1-4
CAISEHGDRVNTEAFF | TRBV10-3 | NA | TRBJ1-1
CASSSNPGATETQYF | TRBV7-9 | NA | TRBJ2-5
CASSPGGSRRDGYTF | TRBV18 | NA | TRBJ1-2
CSVYSSGSETQYF | TRBV29-1 | TRBD2 | TRBJ2-5
CASSLGEGAGYTF | TRBV7-8 | NA | TRBJ1-2
CASSIGGNQPQHF | TRBV19 | NA | TRBJ1-5
CASSRDLSGSSYNEQFF | TRBV4-1 | TRBD2 | TRBJ2-1
CASSLDSGRDQPQHF | TRBV5-1 | NA | TRBJ1-5
CASSIARDGNQPQHF | TRBV19 | NA | TRBJ1-5
CASSPKADYEQYF | TRBV18 | NA | TRBJ2-7
CASSGQGNSDTQYF | TRBV5-1 | NA | TRBJ2-3
CASSTGGTVTGELFF | TRBV19 | NA | TRBJ2-2
CAIRTSGTYEQYF | TRBV10-3 | TRBD2 | TRBJ2-7
CASSLGRGYTGELFF | TRBV7-9 | NA | TRBJ2-2